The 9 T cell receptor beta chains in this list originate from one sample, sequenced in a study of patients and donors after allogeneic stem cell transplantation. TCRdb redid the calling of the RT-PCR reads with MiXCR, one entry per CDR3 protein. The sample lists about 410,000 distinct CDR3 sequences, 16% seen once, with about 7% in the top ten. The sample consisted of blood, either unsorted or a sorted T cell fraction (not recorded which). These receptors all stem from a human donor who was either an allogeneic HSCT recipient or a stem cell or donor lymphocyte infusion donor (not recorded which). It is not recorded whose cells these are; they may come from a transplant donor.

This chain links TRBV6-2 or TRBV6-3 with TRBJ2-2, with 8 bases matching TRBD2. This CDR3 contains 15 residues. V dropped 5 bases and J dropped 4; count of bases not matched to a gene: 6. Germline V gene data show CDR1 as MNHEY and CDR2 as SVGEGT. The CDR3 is CASSLGLVSTGELFF. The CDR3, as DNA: TGTGCCAGCAGTCTGGGACTAGTGAGCACCGGGGAGCTGTTTTTT.

The CDR3 DNA reads TGTGCCACCAGCGGAGGGACACAAGAAGCTTTCTTT. This codes for CATSGGTQEAFF. The chain is built from TRBV24-1 and TRBJ1-1; tentatively, D is TRBD1 (6 bases). The CDR3 has 12 residues. The germline gives CDR1 KGHDR, CDR2 SFDVKD. The germline V and J ends were trimmed by 7 bases and 8 bases, with 13 bases remaining between them.

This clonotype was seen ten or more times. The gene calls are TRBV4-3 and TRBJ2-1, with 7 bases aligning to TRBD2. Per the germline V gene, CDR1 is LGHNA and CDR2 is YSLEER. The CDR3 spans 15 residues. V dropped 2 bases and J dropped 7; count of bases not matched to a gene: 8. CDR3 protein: CASSQRSGTTNEQFF. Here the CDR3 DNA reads TGCGCCAGCAGCCAACGTTCCGGGACTACGAATGAGCAGTTCTTC.

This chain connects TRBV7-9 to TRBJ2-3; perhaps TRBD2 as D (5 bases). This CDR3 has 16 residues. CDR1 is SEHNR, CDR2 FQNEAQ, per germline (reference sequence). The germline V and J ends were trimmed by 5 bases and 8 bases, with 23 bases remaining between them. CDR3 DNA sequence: TGTGCCAGCAGCGGACTCTTGTTACCTTTCAGAGGTACGCAGTATTTT. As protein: CASSGLLLPFRGTQYF.

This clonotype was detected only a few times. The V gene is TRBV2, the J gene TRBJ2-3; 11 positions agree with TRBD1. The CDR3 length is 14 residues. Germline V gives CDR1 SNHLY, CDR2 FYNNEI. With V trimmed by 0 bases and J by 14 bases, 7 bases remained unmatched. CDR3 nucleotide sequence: TGTGCCAGCAGTGAAGCACGGGGACAGGGGGTTCGGTATTTT. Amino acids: CASSEARGQGVRYF.

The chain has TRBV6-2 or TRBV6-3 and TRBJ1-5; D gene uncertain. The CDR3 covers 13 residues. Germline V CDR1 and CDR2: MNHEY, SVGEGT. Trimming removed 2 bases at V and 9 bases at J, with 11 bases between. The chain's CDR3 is CASSYETVRPQHF. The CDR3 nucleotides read TGTGCCAGCAGTTACGAGACCGTCAGGCCCCAGCATTTT.

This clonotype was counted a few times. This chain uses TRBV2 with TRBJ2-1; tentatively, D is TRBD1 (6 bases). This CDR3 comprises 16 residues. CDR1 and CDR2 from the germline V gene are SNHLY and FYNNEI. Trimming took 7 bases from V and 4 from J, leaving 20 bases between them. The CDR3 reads CASKPGHRKLYNEQFF. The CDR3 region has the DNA TGTGCCAGCAAACCGGGACATAGGAAATTATACAATGAGCAGTTCTTC.

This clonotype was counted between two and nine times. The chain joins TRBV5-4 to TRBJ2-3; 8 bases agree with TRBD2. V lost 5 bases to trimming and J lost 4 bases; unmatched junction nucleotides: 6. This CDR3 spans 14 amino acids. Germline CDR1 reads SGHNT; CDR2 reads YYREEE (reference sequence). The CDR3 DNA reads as TGTGCCAGCAGACGAACTAGCGGCGCAGATACGCAGTATTTT. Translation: CASRRTSGADTQYF.

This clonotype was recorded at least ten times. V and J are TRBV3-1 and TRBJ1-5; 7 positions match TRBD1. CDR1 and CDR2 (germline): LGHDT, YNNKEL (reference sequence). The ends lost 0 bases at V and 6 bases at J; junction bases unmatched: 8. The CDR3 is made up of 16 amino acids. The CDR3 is CASSQEPTGALQPQHF. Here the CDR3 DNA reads TGTGCCAGCAGCCAAGAGCCCACAGGGGCCCTTCAGCCCCAGCATTTT.